These 30 T cell receptor beta chains originate from one sample sequenced in a study of blood T cells in healthy people across ages. Combining a sample-barcoded 5' primer with a J-beta primer mix, a second PCR ran for roughly 7 to 11 cycles. TCRdb reprocessed the 5' RACE reads with MiXCR, giving one entry per CDR3 protein. The data contain 1.5 million to 2 million distinct CDR3 sequences, 49% of them singletons. Sequenced material: blood. All receptors come from a woman aged 40 to 50 in good health.

This rearrangement joins TRBV4-2 to TRBJ1-2; 7 bases match TRBD1. The CDR3 is 16 amino acids. Germline V gene sequence: CDR1 LGHNA, CDR2 YNFKEQ. After removal of 4 bases from V and 2 bases from J, the junction contained 10 bases not matched to a gene. The CDR3 region has the DNA TGTGCCAGCAGCCCGCTCGGGCAGGGGGAGAACTATGGCTACACCTTC. It translates to CASSPLGQGENYGYTF.

Turning to this clonotype: One junction end does not reproduce the germline sequence, and a read error may be involved. The V gene is TRBV29-1, the J gene TRBJ1-5; D gene unclear. The length of the CDR3 is 13 residues. Looked up from germline, CDR1 is SQVTM and CDR2 is ANQGSEA. The DNA of the CDR3 is TGCAGCGTTACGGGCGGATCCAATCAGTCCCAGCATTTT. Residues: CSVTGGSNQSQHF. The full variable domain, with the rest looked up from reference TRBV29-1 and TRBJ1-5, is SAVISQKPSRDICQRGTSLTIQCQVDSQVTMMFWYRQQPGQSLTLIATANQGSEATYESGFVIDKFPISRPNLTFSTLTVSNMSPEDSSIYLCSVTGGSNQSQHFGDGTRLSIL.

The chain combines TRBV6-5 with TRBJ1-5, with unresolved D. The germline CDR1 and CDR2 sequences are MNHEY and SVGAGI. V was clipped by 9 bases and J by 7 bases, with 16 bases between them. The CDR3 has 13 residues. The CDR3: CASSPHGSQPQHF. The DNA for the CDR3 is TGTGCCAGTAGCCCTCATGGGTCCCAGCCCCAGCATTTT.

In its sample, this clonotype was seen many times. V gene TRBV7-2 combines with J gene TRBJ2-1; D gene unclear. V was cut by 4 bases and J by 7 bases, with 5 bases left in between. Per the germline V gene, CDR1 is SGHTA and CDR2 is FQGNSA. The CDR3 has 11 residues. CDR3 in DNA: TGTGCCAGCAGCTCGAGTAATGAGCAGTTCTTC. It specifies CASSSSNEQFF.

The rearrangement links TRBV29-1 to TRBJ2-4, with D possibly being TRBD1 (7 bases). CDR1 is SQVTM and CDR2 is ANQGSEA in the germline V gene. The CDR3 consists of 13 residues. V shed 7 bases and J shed 9 bases, with 19 bases lying between them. The CDR3 loop reads CSAIDRVGSIQYF. The DNA of the CDR3 is TGCAGCGCGATCGACAGGGTCGGGAGCATTCAGTACTTC.

The V gene is TRBV7-2, the J gene TRBJ2-1, with D unclear. Germline V gene data show CDR1 as SGHTA and CDR2 as FQGNSA. V was clipped by 5 bases and J by 2 bases, with 13 bases between them. The CDR3 is made up of 15 amino acids. Here the CDR3 DNA reads TGTACCAGCAGCCCAGCCTTAGGGCCCTACAATGAGCAGTTCTTC. It yields the protein CTSSPALGPYNEQFF.

This clonotype has only a few counts. The V and J genes are TRBV7-8 and TRBJ2-1, with TRBD2 matching over 7 bases. The V and J ends lost 1 base and 0 bases, in that order; junction bases with no gene match: 3. This CDR3 contains 16 residues. Germline V gene lookup returns CDR1 SGHVS and CDR2 FQNEAQ. DNA for the CDR3: TGTGCCAGCAGCTTAGGTGGGAGGGGCTCCTACAATGAGCAGTTCTTC. Its translation is CASSLGGRGSYNEQFF.

The chain has TRBV20-1 and TRBJ2-1; the D gene is possibly TRBD1 (6 bases). CDR1 and CDR2 (germline): DFQATT, SNEGSKA (reference sequence). This CDR3 is built from 12 residues. Deletions cut 3 bases from V and 8 bases from J, with 11 bases between. The CDR3, as DNA: TGCAGTGCTAGGTCCAGGGGCGATGAGCAGTTCTTC. Its protein product is CSARSRGDEQFF.

The chain has TRBV6-5 and TRBJ1-6; D is undetermined. This CDR3 comprises 12 residues. The germline V gene has CDR1 MNHEY and CDR2 SVGAGI. Trimming left V 2 bases short and J 10 bases short, with 6 bases between. As DNA, the CDR3 is TGTGCCAGCAGTTACGGGGAATCACCCCTCCACTTT. Its translation is CASSYGESPLHF.

The rearrangement uses TRBV20-1 and TRBJ2-6; 7 bases map to TRBD1. Per germline, CDR1 DFQATT and CDR2 SNEGSKA (reference sequence). With V trimmed by 5 bases and J by 2 bases, 3 bases remained unmatched. There are 14 residues in the CDR3. The CDR3: CSALDRPGANVLTF. CDR3 DNA sequence: TGCAGTGCTCTGGACAGGCCTGGGGCCAACGTCCTGACTTTC.

The chain uses TRBV7-8 and TRBJ1-5; D uncertain. V was clipped by 5 bases and J by 4 bases, with 15 bases between them. This CDR3 comprises 15 residues. Germline values: CDR1 SGHVS, CDR2 FQNEAQ. The CDR3, as DNA: TGTGCCAGCAGCCCACGATGGAGTACAAATCAGCCCCAGCATTTT. It translates to CASSPRWSTNQPQHF.

The genes are TRBV6-1 and TRBJ2-7, with no clear D. V lost 5 bases and J 1 base, leaving 12 bases between the germline ends. The CDR3 has 14 residues. Germline loops: CDR1 MNHNS, CDR2 SASEGT. The CDR3 loop is CASSLDKRSYEQYF. DNA of the CDR3: TGTGCCAGCAGTCTAGACAAAAGGTCCTACGAGCAGTACTTC.

The table lists this clonotype with a few counts. The genes are TRBV27 and TRBJ2-1; D is ambiguous. Germline lookup yields CDR1 MNHEY and CDR2 SMNVEV (reference sequence). The CDR3 sequence is 14 residues long. With 2 bases removed from V and 5 bases from J, the gap between germline ends came to 10 bases. Here the CDR3 reads CASSLVNSNNEQFF. In DNA form, the CDR3 reads TGTGCCAGCAGTTTAGTTAATTCCAACAATGAGCAGTTCTTC.

This chain uses TRBV5-1 with TRBJ2-3; TRBD2 aligns across 8 bases. Per the germline V gene, CDR1 is SGHRS and CDR2 is YFSETQ. V dropped 2 bases and J dropped 4; count of bases not matched to a gene: 6. This CDR3 comprises 15 residues. CDR3: CASSFSGGVADTQYF. The DNA for the CDR3 is TGCGCCAGCAGCTTCAGCGGGGGAGTCGCAGATACGCAGTATTTT.

The gene calls are TRBV7-3 and TRBJ2-2, with 7 bases matching TRBD1. Germline loops: CDR1 SGHTA, CDR2 FQGTGA. With 11 bases clipped from V and 1 base from J, the junction kept 4 bases outside the gene matches. The CDR3 totals 13 residues. The CDR3 spells CAGRTGNTGELFF. Written as DNA, the CDR3 is TGTGCCGGAAGGACAGGGAACACCGGGGAGCTGTTTTTT.

This chain connects TRBV25-1 to TRBJ1-6; maybe TRBD1 (5 bases). This CDR3 comprises 14 residues. CDR1 and CDR2 from the germline V gene are MGHDK and SYGVNS. V lost 3 bases, J lost 8 bases, and 11 bases lay in between. In DNA, the CDR3 is TGTGCCAGCAGTGACGGGACGGCCTATTCACCCCTCCACTTT. Translated, it gives CASSDGTAYSPLHF.

The chain joins TRBV29-1 to TRBJ1-5; no reliable D call. Germline CDR1 is SQVTM and CDR2 is ANQGSEA. The CDR3 consists of 12 residues. Between the trimmed V and J ends, which lost 5 bases and 2 bases, there was a span of 7 bases. The CDR3 DNA reads TGCAGCGTTTCAAATCGCAATCAGCCCCAGCATTTT. Translation gives CSVSNRNQPQHF.

This clonotype was seen a few times. V gene TRBV4-2 combines with J gene TRBJ2-1, with 12 bases lining up with TRBD2. V dropped 3 bases and J dropped 8; count of bases not matched to a gene: 11. The germline gives CDR1 LGHNA, CDR2 YNFKEQ. This CDR3 spans 17 amino acids. The CDR3 coding sequence is TGTGCCAGCAGCCAGGGACTAGCGGGTGGGACGGGCGATGAGCAGTTCTTC. Its protein is CASSQGLAGGTGDEQFF.

The chain employs TRBV6-1 and TRBJ2-7; D is undetermined. From germline, CDR1 is MNHNS and CDR2 SASEGT. The CDR3 totals 14 residues. V dropped 3 bases and J dropped 2 bases, with 11 bases sitting between them. CDR3 protein: CASSEPLPPYEQYF. The CDR3 region has the DNA TGTGCCAGCAGTGAGCCTCTTCCCCCCTACGAGCAGTACTTC.

V gene TRBV27 combines with J gene TRBJ2-7, with TRBD1 matching over 9 bases. Gene TRBJ2-5 matches the end of the DNA better, so the J call may be wrong. This CDR3 has 15 residues. Germline CDR1 is MNHEY and CDR2 is SMNVEV (reference sequence). CDR3 in DNA: TGTGCCAGCAGTCCATCGACAGGGGGGAGAAAGACCCAGTACTTC. Translation gives CASSPSTGGRKTQYF.

This clonotype was found a few times. The chain links TRBV29-1 to TRBJ2-7; tentatively, D is TRBD1 or TRBD2 (6 bases each). Germline CDR1 reads SQVTM; CDR2 reads ANQGSEA. The length of the CDR3 is 17 residues. V was clipped by 0 bases and J by 0 bases, with 18 bases between them. The CDR3 region has the DNA TGCAGCGTTGAAGAAGGGGACAACGCGGGGAGCTCCTACGAGCAGTACTTC. It encodes CSVEEGDNAGSSYEQYF.

J is TRBJ2-1 and V is TRBV6-2 or TRBV6-3; the match to TRBD2 covers 8 bases. Germline lookup yields CDR1 MNHEY and CDR2 SVGEGT. V dropped 6 bases and J dropped 4; count of bases not matched to a gene: 8. The CDR3 has 15 residues. CDR3 coding DNA: TGTGCCAGCAGCACGGGGCGGGGGGTGTACAATGAGCAGTTCTTC. Translating gives CASSTGRGVYNEQFF.

The chain links TRBV7-2 to TRBJ1-6, with unresolved D. Germline V CDR1 and CDR2: SGHTA, FQGNSA. The CDR3 runs 14 residues. Trimming removed 6 bases from V and 8 bases from J, with 14 bases in between. CDR3 region: CASRHGRLDSPLHF. As DNA, the CDR3 is TGTGCCAGCAGACATGGCCGTTTAGATTCACCCCTCCACTTT.

This clonotype was seen a few times. This chain joins TRBV5-1 and TRBJ1-1; the D gene is possibly TRBD1 (6 bases). CDR1 is SGHRS and CDR2 is YFSETQ in the germline V gene. The CDR3 has 15 residues. Trimming pared 4 bases from V and 5 bases from J, leaving 18 bases between. The CDR3 spells CASSTYRVEGTEAFF. DNA of the CDR3: TGCGCCAGCAGCACCTACAGGGTGGAAGGGACTGAAGCTTTCTTT.

This chain joins TRBV28 and TRBJ2-3, with D possibly matching TRBD2 (5 bases). The germline gives CDR1 MDHEN, CDR2 SYDVKM. The length of the CDR3 is 14 residues. Trimming pared 4 bases from V and 2 bases from J, leaving 10 bases between. DNA of the CDR3: TGTGCCAGCAGTTGGAGAGGGATCACAGATACGCAGTATTTT. This sequence encodes CASSWRGITDTQYF.

This sequence joins TRBV18 and TRBJ2-1; the match to TRBD1 covers 9 bases. The CDR3 totals 16 residues. CDR1 and CDR2 from the germline V gene are KGHSH and LQKENI. The V segment lost 4 bases and the J segment 3 bases; nucleotides outside the gene matches: 7. The CDR3 loop is CASSRGQGIIYNEQFF. The CDR3 DNA follows: TGTGCCAGCTCACGGGGACAGGGAATAATCTACAATGAGCAGTTCTTC.

This clonotype was observed a handful of times. The CDR3 region is CATGLAGGTDTQYF. CDR3 bases: TGTGCCACTGGACTAGCGGGGGGCACAGATACGCAGTATTTT. V usage is TRBV10-3 and J usage is TRBJ2-3; TRBD2 matches 13 bases. Germline CDR1 and CDR2: ENHRY and SYGVKD. CDR3 length: 14 amino acids. V trimming: 10 bases; J trimming: 1 base; junction bases outside the gene matches: 2.

The chain has TRBV14 and TRBJ2-7; D unclear. The J call may be in error: the DNA end matches TRBJ2-5 better. This CDR3 has 15 residues. Per germline, CDR1 SGHDN and CDR2 FVKESK. CDR3 bases: TGTGCCAGCAGCCAAGTTCTAGGACCCTTGCAGACCCAGTACTTC. This encodes CASSQVLGPLQTQYF.

The chain employs TRBV4-3 and TRBJ2-7; 9 positions agree with TRBD1. The germline V gene has CDR1 LGHNA and CDR2 YSLEER. CDR3 length: 17 amino acids. J gave up 2 bases and V 4 bases, and 12 bases lay outside the gene matches. The CDR3 DNA follows: TGCGCCAGCAGCCTCACGTGCCGGGACAGGGCAGCCTACGAGCAGTACTTC. This translates into CASSLTCRDRAAYEQYF.

In this sample, this clonotype turned up a few times. The V gene is TRBV20-1, the J gene TRBJ2-7; TRBD2 matches at 10 bases. This CDR3 has 14 amino acids. Germline V gene lookup returns CDR1 DFQATT and CDR2 SNEGSKA (reference sequence). V dropped 3 bases and J dropped 3; count of bases not matched to a gene: 5. Written as DNA, the CDR3 is TGCAGTGCTAGTTTACTAGCGGGGTACTACGAGCAGTACTTC. It is translated as CSASLLAGYYEQYF.